This T cell receptor beta chain was captured in a study of T-cell memory formation after mild COVID-19. The CDR3 is 11 residues long. The V end lost 8 bases, the J end lost 6 bases, and 13 bases lay between the germline ends. CDR1 is GTSNPN, CDR2 SVGIG, per germline (reference sequence). TCRdb reprocessed the 5' RACE reads with MiXCR, giving one entry per CDR3 protein. Among tens of thousands of distinct CDR3 sequences, more than 10% were seen once, and the ten largest hold about 27%. This clonotype was detected only a few times. Antigen unknown. Study-wide points: Largely, contracting CD4+ clones fell within CM and EM, and contracting CD8+ clones within EMRA.

The clonotype was recovered from an adult woman who had mild COVID-19 (a few samples of this study predate the infection). Cell type and time point are not known. V gene TRBV30 combines with J gene TRBJ1-1; a possible D gene is TRBD1 (5 bases). Source material: PBMCs or a T cell subset sorted from them (not recorded which). Here the CDR3 reads CALLQGAEAFF. CDR3 coding DNA: TGTGCCCTGCTCCAGGGTGCTGAAGCTTTCTTT.